This T cell receptor beta chain was documented in a study of OX40 agonist ivuxolimab in advanced cancers. Per the germline V gene, CDR1 is ENHRY and CDR2 is SYGVKD. The CDR3 spans 18 residues. V lost 0 bases, J lost 0 bases, and 12 bases lay in between. Libraries were prepared by immunoSEQ multiplex PCR; TCRdb keeps only in-frame clonotypes and omits some of them. The sample has around 30,000 clones, 70% to 90% seen once. This TCR was sampled from an adult with an advanced solid tumor such as melanoma, head and neck, liver or kidney cancer. This material consisted of CD4+ or CD8+ T cells sorted from blood, taken in a trial of the OX40 agonist ivuxolimab. The chain has TRBV10-3 and TRBJ2-6; D is possibly TRBD1 (5 bases). The CDR3 bases are TGTGCCATCAGTGAGTCGAGACAGCTTAACTCTGGGGCCAACGTCCTGACTTTC. This codes for CAISESRQLNSGANVLTF.